One and the same sample provided the 26 T cell receptor beta chains below, sequenced in a study of blood T cell repertoires in COVID-19. Profiling relied on immunoSEQ multiplex PCR, and the TCRdb table lists in-frame clones only, not all of them. The sample has around 300,000 clones, approximately 86% seen once. The specimen was PBMCs or T cells enriched from blood (not recorded which). Receptors originate from a woman aged 25 to 45 who had recovered from COVID-19.

The chain joins TRBV2 to TRBJ2-1; D uncertain. V lost 6 bases and J lost 5, with 11 bases in between. Looked up from germline, CDR1 is SNHLY and CDR2 is FYNNEI. This CDR3 has 13 amino acids. The CDR3 coding sequence is TGTGCCAGCAGCCAAGACTGGAACAATGAGCAGTTCTTC. This codes for CASSQDWNNEQFF.

This chain uses TRBV28 with TRBJ1-5, with 7 bases lining up with TRBD1. CDR1 and CDR2 from the germline V gene are MDHEN and SYDVKM. This CDR3 comprises 15 residues. J was trimmed by 5 bases and V by 1 base; bases with no gene match: 5. The CDR3 DNA reads as TGTGCCAGCAGTTTATATGGGGACAGCTATCAGCCCCAGCATTTT. Translation gives CASSLYGDSYQPQHF.

This chain joins TRBV29-1 and TRBJ2-1, with 12 positions matching TRBD2. Looked up from germline, CDR1 is SQVTM and CDR2 is ANQGSEA. The ends lost 0 bases at V and 8 bases at J; junction bases unmatched: 11. There are 17 residues in the CDR3. The CDR3 spells CSVEDPATSGRSDEQFF. The CDR3 bases are TGCAGCGTTGAAGATCCCGCGACTAGCGGGAGATCTGATGAGCAGTTCTTC.

The chain uses TRBV18 and TRBJ2-7; TRBD2 matches 11 bases. Germline CDR1 reads KGHSH; CDR2 reads LQKENI. V trimming: 0 bases; J trimming: 0 bases; junction bases outside the gene matches: 4. This CDR3 contains 17 residues. The CDR3 region has the DNA TGTGCCAGCTCACCACCCGGTCTAGCGGGAGGCTCCTACGAGCAGTACTTC. Translation gives CASSPPGLAGGSYEQYF.

The chain joins TRBV2 to TRBJ2-7; 7 bases match TRBD1. Trimming at V came to 9 bases and at J to 4 bases, leaving 12 bases not matched to a gene. The CDR3 loop spans 14 amino acids. Germline V gene lookup returns CDR1 SNHLY and CDR2 FYNNEI. The CDR3 loop reads CAREMHRGSYEQYF. The CDR3 bases are TGTGCCAGGGAAATGCACAGGGGCTCGTACGAGCAGTACTTC.

This clone was recorded only once. The rearrangement links TRBV28 to TRBJ2-3, with 7 nucleotides matching TRBD2. Germline-derived CDR1 and CDR2 are MDHEN and SYDVKM. V was clipped by 9 bases and J by 0 bases; unmatched bases: 18. The CDR3 is made up of 18 amino acids. The CDR3, as DNA: TGTGCCAGTCAGGGAGGGCAGGCCCGGGGGACTAGCACAGATACGCAGTATTTT. Protein: CASQGGQARGTSTDTQYF.

The V call is TRBV3-1 (or the pseudogene TRBV3-2), the J call TRBJ1-1; D is unresolved. The V and J ends lost 0 bases and 2 bases respectively, with 7 bases between them. Germline CDR1 reads LGHDT; CDR2 reads YNNKEL (reference sequence). The CDR3 is made up of 14 amino acids. The CDR3 sequence is CASSQEQFNTEAFF. In nucleotides, the CDR3 is TGTGCCAGCAGCCAAGAACAATTTAACACTGAAGCTTTCTTT.

Ten or more counts support this clone. The chain combines TRBV20-1 with TRBJ1-5; tentatively, D is TRBD1 (6 bases). There are 14 residues in the CDR3. V dropped 3 bases and J dropped 2 bases, with 11 bases sitting between them. From germline, CDR1 is DFQATT and CDR2 SNEGSKA (reference sequence). The CDR3 loop is CSASWQGRNQPQHF. The CDR3 DNA sequence: TGCAGTGCTAGTTGGCAGGGGCGCAATCAGCCCCAGCATTTT.

This chain uses TRBV10-2 with TRBJ1-2; D unresolved. CDR1 and CDR2 (germline): WSHSY, SAAADI. V was pared by 7 bases and J by 4 bases, with 16 bases between. This CDR3 contains 14 residues. The CDR3 coding sequence is TGCGCCAGCAACCCAGTATCCGATTCCTATGGCTACACCTTC. Its protein is CASNPVSDSYGYTF.

This clone was observed a handful of times. The gene calls are TRBV19 and TRBJ2-3; 8 nucleotides agree with TRBD1. Germline CDR1 reads LNHDA; CDR2 reads SQIVND (reference sequence). The CDR3 spans 16 residues. V gave up 5 bases and J gave up 1 base; unmatched junction bases: 8. The CDR3 is CASSDPGGRGTDTQYF. The DNA of the CDR3 is TGTGCCAGTAGTGACCCAGGGGGCAGAGGCACAGATACGCAGTATTTT.

V gene TRBV7-9 combines with J gene TRBJ2-5; possible D gene TRBD1, 8 bases. There are 13 residues in the CDR3. V was trimmed by 4 bases and J by 4 bases, leaving 10 bases between them. Germline assignment: CDR1 SEHNR and CDR2 FQNEAQ (reference sequence). CDR3 protein: CASSYRGGETQYF. CDR3 coding DNA: TGTGCCAGCAGCTACAGGGGGGGAGAGACCCAGTACTTC.

A remark on this clone: One end of the junction varies from germline; a read error may be responsible. The rearrangement joins TRBV7-9 to TRBJ2-5, with TRBD2 matching over 11 bases. Germline loops: CDR1 SEHNR, CDR2 FQNEAQ (reference sequence). CDR3 length equals 14 residues. The chain's CDR3 is CASSLGVAGGPGDF. The CDR3 DNA follows: TGTGCCAGCAGCTTAGGAGTAGCGGGGGGGCCGGGTGACTTC.

The V and J genes are TRBV5-6 and TRBJ1-1, with 10 bases lining up with TRBD1. Trimming took 5 bases from V and 7 from J; bases not matched to a gene: 5. The CDR3 has 13 amino acids. Germline V CDR1 and CDR2: SGHDT, YYEEEE. CDR3 sequence: CASRTGTGVEAFF. Here the CDR3 DNA reads TGTGCCAGCAGAACCGGGACAGGGGTTGAAGCTTTCTTT.

In this sample, this clone turned up once. The chain recombines TRBV30 with TRBJ1-3, with a tentative D call TRBD1 (6 bases). Germline CDR1 GTSNPN, CDR2 SVGIG (reference sequence). The CDR3 is 16 amino acids. The V and J ends lost 1 base and 8 bases respectively, with 21 bases between them. The CDR3 DNA reads as TGTGCCTGGAGTGCACCAACGAACCAGGACAGAGACACCATATATTTT. Encoded protein: CAWSAPTNQDRDTIYF.

The V gene is TRBV7-8, the J gene TRBJ1-4; D is possibly TRBD1 (6 bases). Trimming removed 5 bases at V and 5 bases at J, with 15 bases between. Germline V CDR1 and CDR2: SGHVS, FQNEAQ. The CDR3 runs 15 residues. This CDR3 reads CASSRQGFSNEKLFF. DNA of the CDR3: TGTGCCAGCAGCCGCCAGGGGTTCTCGAATGAAAAACTGTTTTTT.

V gene TRBV27 combines with J gene TRBJ2-5; 7 bases fit TRBD1. CDR1 is MNHEY, CDR2 SMNVEV, per germline (reference sequence). J lost 5 bases, V lost 3 bases, and 6 bases had no gene match. This CDR3 comprises 14 residues. In nucleotides, the CDR3 is TGTGCCAGCAGTTTTTCGGGACAGTACGAGACCCAGTACTTC. It is translated as CASSFSGQYETQYF.

V usage is TRBV27 and J usage is TRBJ2-7, with D perhaps TRBD2 (6 bases). Trimming removed 5 bases at V and 2 bases at J, with 19 bases between. The CDR3 covers 16 residues. Germline lookup yields CDR1 MNHEY and CDR2 SMNVEV (reference sequence). The CDR3 DNA is TGTGCCAGCAGTCCGATAGGGACTTCTGGGGCCTACGAGCAGTACTTC. Amino acids: CASSPIGTSGAYEQYF.

The chain's CDR3 is CASSLTTGQTNSPLHF. The CDR3 DNA is TGCGCCAGCAGCTTAACCACGGGACAGACTAATTCACCCCTCCACTTT. The J gene is TRBJ1-6, the V gene TRBV5-1; 7 bases are a match to TRBD1. The CDR3 contains 16 residues. Germline-derived CDR1 and CDR2 are SGHRS and YFSETQ. V shed 2 bases, J shed 6 bases, and the junction held 8 bases outside the gene matches.

The genes are TRBV9 and TRBJ2-2; D not certain. Trimming cost V 0 bases and J 4 bases, with 10 bases left between them. This CDR3 spans 15 amino acids. Germline CDR1 reads SGDLS; CDR2 reads YYNGEE. The CDR3 sequence: CASSVGRILTGELFF. The CDR3 nucleotides read TGTGCCAGCAGCGTAGGTAGAATTCTCACCGGGGAGCTGTTTTTT.

V gene TRBV7-8 combines with J gene TRBJ1-1; D remains unclear. The CDR3 has 15 amino acids. Germline-derived CDR1 and CDR2 are SGHVS and FQNEAQ. The V end was cut by 5 bases, the J end by 0 bases, with 13 bases between. The CDR3 DNA follows: TGTGCCAGCAGCGGCGGGCGAGTAGTGAACACTGAAGCTTTCTTT. Protein: CASSGGRVVNTEAFF. Drawing the rest from reference TRBV7-8 and TRBJ1-1, the complete variable domain is GAGVSQSPRYKVAKRGQDVALRCDPISGHVSLFWYQQALGQGPEFLTYFQNEAQLDKSGLPSDRFFAERPEGSVSTLKIQRTQQEDSAVYLCASSGGRVVNTEAFFGQGTRLTVV.

The V and J genes are TRBV27 and TRBJ2-2; a possible D gene is TRBD1 (7 bases). This CDR3 has 15 residues. Germline V lookup: CDR1 MNHEY, CDR2 SMNVEV (reference sequence). V was trimmed by 5 bases and J by 4 bases, leaving 14 bases between them. CDR3 DNA sequence: TGTGCCAGCAGTCCAGCAGGGGGAGGCACCGGGGAGCTGTTTTTT. It is translated as CASSPAGGGTGELFF.

The chain is built from TRBV6-2 or TRBV6-3 and TRBJ2-4; 9 positions agree with TRBD2. V shed 0 bases, J shed 2 bases, and the junction held 8 bases outside the gene matches. The CDR3 loop spans 18 amino acids. CDR1 MNHEY and CDR2 SVGEGT come from the germline V gene. CDR3 sequence reads: CASSYSPRLAGSKNIQYF. The CDR3 DNA follows: TGTGCCAGCAGTTACTCGCCCCGTCTAGCGGGATCCAAAAACATTCAGTACTTC.

This rearrangement joins TRBV10-2 to TRBJ1-5, with a tentative D call TRBD1 (5 bases). The V gene's germline CDR1 is WSHSY and CDR2 SAAADI. CDR3 size: 17 residues. With 3 bases removed from V and 1 base from J, the gap between germline ends came to 16 bases. The CDR3 is CASSDSGRGGSNQPQHF. The CDR3 DNA reads TGCGCCAGCAGTGATTCAGGGCGCGGGGGGAGCAATCAGCCCCAGCATTTT.

The chain has TRBV29-1 and TRBJ1-1; D remains unclear. This CDR3 has 12 residues. The germline V and J ends were trimmed by 5 bases and 6 bases, with 13 bases remaining between them. In germline, CDR1 is SQVTM, CDR2 ANQGSEA. The CDR3 DNA reads TGCAGCGTTAATTCCGGTGGTGCTGAAGCTTTCTTT. The encoded protein is CSVNSGGAEAFF.

The V gene is TRBV4-1, the J gene TRBJ1-5, with a tentative D call TRBD1 (5 bases). The V end was cut by 0 bases, the J end by 7 bases, with 16 bases between. The germline V gene encodes CDR1 MGHRA and CDR2 YSYEKL. This CDR3 contains 16 residues. CDR3 sequence (DNA): TGCGCCAGCAGCCAAGATGAGGTGTCTAAGGGGCAGCCCCAGCATTTT. Translating gives CASSQDEVSKGQPQHF.

The chain couples TRBV7-3 to TRBJ1-6; no clear D. The CDR3 runs to 14 residues. V shed 2 bases and J shed 8 bases, with 10 bases lying between them. Per germline, CDR1 SGHTA and CDR2 FQGTGA. Here the CDR3 reads CASSLSGSHSPLHF. The CDR3 bases are TGTGCCAGCAGCTTATCTGGTAGTCATTCACCCCTCCACTTT.